The 31 T cell receptor beta chains below come from one sample, sequenced in a study of human T cells and chemical hapten exposure. Extraction of total RNA was performed on unfractionated whole blood. TCRdb reprocessed the 5' RACE reads with MiXCR, giving one entry per CDR3 protein. The table records 110,000 or so distinct CDR3 sequences, roughly 19% of them present only once. The receptors originated from a human donor in good health.

This clonotype was counted a few times. The CDR3 nucleotides are TGTGCCAGCAGTGAATTGGAGGCACAGTTCTTC. Its translation: CASSELEAQFF. V usage is TRBV6-1 and J usage is TRBJ2-1; D is possibly TRBD2 (5 bases). V was trimmed by 2 bases and J by 13 bases, leaving 9 bases between them. Germline CDR1 is MNHNS and CDR2 is SASEGT. The CDR3 extends over 11 amino acids.

This clonotype was detected ten times or more. This chain links TRBV11-2 with TRBJ2-7; D not resolved. Germline V gene lookup returns CDR1 SGHAT and CDR2 FQNNGV. V was clipped by 5 bases and J by 3 bases, with 11 bases between them. This CDR3 region has 13 residues. The CDR3 DNA reads as TGTGCCAGCAGCCGAGGACCAAACTACGAGCAGTACTTC. This gives the protein CASSRGPNYEQYF.

This clonotype has just a few counts. V gene TRBV9 combines with J gene TRBJ2-5, with TRBD2 as a possible D gene (5 bases). Germline V lookup: CDR1 SGDLS, CDR2 YYNGEE. V lost 3 bases and J 5 bases, leaving 14 bases between the germline ends. This CDR3 comprises 14 residues. As DNA, the CDR3 is TGTGCCAGCAGCGCCCTAGCCGGCGGGGAGACCCAGTACTTC. Protein product: CASSALAGGETQYF.

The sample holds many counts of this clonotype. The V call is TRBV2, the J call TRBJ1-5; 10 bases align to TRBD1. CDR3 length equals 14 residues. V was clipped by 4 bases and J by 11 bases; unmatched bases: 8. Germline-derived CDR1 and CDR2 are SNHLY and FYNNEI. CDR3 sequence (DNA): TGTGCCAGCAGTGGGACAGGGGGTTCCTTGTCCCAGCATTTT. Encoded protein: CASSGTGGSLSQHF. The complete variable domain, with remaining parts taken from reference TRBV2 and TRBJ1-5, reads EPEVTQTPSHQVTQMGQEVILRCVPISNHLYFYWYRQILGQKVEFLVSFYNNEISEKSEIFDDQFSVERPDGSNFTLKIRSTKLEDSAMYFCASSGTGGSLSQHFGDGTRLSIL.

The chain employs TRBV27 and TRBJ1-1; D unresolved. The germline V gene has CDR1 MNHEY and CDR2 SMNVEV (reference sequence). The CDR3 has 16 amino acids. With 5 bases removed from V and 5 bases from J, the gap between germline ends came to 21 bases. CDR3 protein: CASSPPPLIVGTEAFF. CDR3 DNA: TGTGCCAGCAGTCCGCCTCCCCTCATTGTAGGGACTGAAGCTTTCTTT.

There are a few counts of this clonotype. The chain uses TRBV28 and TRBJ2-7; D is possibly TRBD1 (6 bases). The CDR3 sequence is 13 residues long. V was pared by 6 bases and J by 9 bases, with 18 bases between. Germline assignment: CDR1 MDHEN and CDR2 SYDVKM. The DNA of the CDR3 is TGTGCCAGCAGCTCCCCAGGGGCTGGCGGGCAGTACTTC. Residues: CASSSPGAGGQYF.

The V gene is TRBV7-3, the J gene TRBJ2-1; 11 bases line up with TRBD2. Germline V gene lookup returns CDR1 SGHTA and CDR2 FQGTGA. The V gene end was trimmed by 1 base and the J gene end by 4 bases; junction bases not matched to a gene: 0. The CDR3 extends over 15 amino acids. The DNA of the CDR3 is TGTGCCAGCAGCTTAAGACTAGCGGGGTACAATGAGCAGTTCTTC. This translates into CASSLRLAGYNEQFF.

V gene TRBV5-1 combines with J gene TRBJ2-3, with D possibly being TRBD2 (6 bases). The V gene's germline CDR1 is SGHRS and CDR2 YFSETQ. Trimming stripped 0 bases from V and 3 bases from J, with 11 bases between. The CDR3 runs 15 residues. CDR3 DNA: TGCGCCAGCAGCTTGGGCGGGATGGAGACAGATACGCAGTATTTT. Its protein is CASSLGGMETDTQYF.

This clonotype was seen just once. J is TRBJ2-5 and V is TRBV25-1; 8 nucleotides line up with TRBD1. This CDR3 has 17 residues. Germline lookup yields CDR1 MGHDK and CDR2 SYGVNS. V was pared by 2 bases and J by 4 bases, with 12 bases of the junction left unmatched. This chain's CDR3 is CASSEGLGRGLRETQYF. The CDR3 bases are TGTGCCAGCAGTGAAGGGTTGGGCAGGGGGCTAAGAGAGACCCAGTACTTC.

This clonotype was counted a few times. The chain combines TRBV14 with TRBJ2-7, with D possibly matching TRBD2 (5 bases). The germline V gene encodes CDR1 SGHDN and CDR2 FVKESK. The V and J ends lost 4 bases and 1 base respectively, with 11 bases between them. The CDR3 extends over 14 amino acids. The CDR3 sequence is CASSRSPGSYEQYF. CDR3 sequence (DNA): TGTGCCAGCAGCCGGAGTCCGGGATCCTACGAGCAGTACTTC.

V and J are TRBV11-3 and TRBJ2-4; D is ambiguous. The CDR3 extends over 18 amino acids. CDR1 SGHNT and CDR2 YENEEA come from the germline V gene. The ends were cut back, 2 bases at V and 2 bases at J, with 19 bases in the middle. CDR3 protein: CASSLPPWQGPPKNIQYF. The CDR3 bases are TGTGCCAGCAGCTTACCCCCTTGGCAAGGTCCCCCCAAAAACATTCAGTACTTC.

This clonotype was seen only once. It may be a read error: a sequence one base away is much more abundant. As the CDR3 is not closed by the conserved phenylalanine or tryptophan, this likely results from a read error. The chain carries TRBV11-3 and TRBJ2-5; the match to TRBD2 covers 11 bases. J was trimmed by 2 bases and V by 5 bases; bases with no gene match: 4. The CDR3 extends over 15 amino acids. Germline CDR1 reads SGHNT; CDR2 reads YENEEA. CDR3 DNA: TGTGCCAGCAGCGCCAGGACTAGCGGGCAAGAGACCCAGTACTTG. Protein: CASSARTSGQETQYL.

This clonotype was found once. The J gene is TRBJ2-7, the V gene TRBV9, with D possibly being TRBD2 (5 bases). This CDR3 is 14 amino acids long. Trimming left V 4 bases short and J 5 bases short, with 16 bases between. Germline CDR1 reads SGDLS; CDR2 reads YYNGEE. CDR3 DNA: TGTGCCAGCAGCCCCTGGGAGACGGCCAACGAGCAGTACTTC. It yields the protein CASSPWETANEQYF.

V and J are TRBV24-1 and TRBJ1-1; 9 bases match TRBD1. V shed 4 bases and J 6 bases; nucleotides not matched to a gene: 5. The CDR3 totals 14 residues. The V gene's germline CDR1 is KGHDR and CDR2 SFDVKD. The CDR3, as DNA: TGTGCCACCAGTGACTGGGGACAGGGCTCTGAAGCTTTCTTT. It yields the protein CATSDWGQGSEAFF.

The V call is TRBV6-2 or TRBV6-3, the J call TRBJ1-1; TRBD1 might be the D (6 bases). Germline values: CDR1 MNHEY, CDR2 SVGEGT. V lost 6 bases and J lost 8, with 19 bases in between. This CDR3 is 14 amino acids long. CDR3 loop: CASRWTAALPEAFF. DNA for the CDR3: TGTGCCAGCAGGTGGACAGCGGCCCTACCCGAAGCTTTCTTT.

The V and J genes are TRBV7-9 and TRBJ2-1; TRBD1 might be the D (6 bases). CDR1 SEHNR and CDR2 FQNEAQ come from the germline V gene (reference sequence). The CDR3 consists of 14 residues. V lost 5 bases and J lost 3, with 11 bases in between. CDR3 DNA: TGTGCCAGCAGCCCGGACAGCCTCTACAATGAGCAGTTCTTC. Translated: CASSPDSLYNEQFF.

The chain is built from TRBV28 and TRBJ1-3; D is unclear. The germline V gene encodes CDR1 MDHEN and CDR2 SYDVKM. This CDR3 contains 16 residues. Between the trimmed V and J ends, which lost 7 bases and 0 bases, there was a span of 16 bases. Written as DNA, the CDR3 is TGTGCCAGCAAGTCTGGCGGATTACTCTCTGGAAACACCATATATTTT. Amino acid sequence: CASKSGGLLSGNTIYF.

In this sample, this clonotype turned up a few times. The rearrangement joins TRBV6-5 to TRBJ1-4, with TRBD1 identical over 7 bases. This CDR3 has 15 residues. Germline V gives CDR1 MNHEY, CDR2 SVGAGI. V shed 6 bases and J 5 bases; nucleotides not matched to a gene: 9. CDR3 DNA: TGTGCCAGCAGGCTGACAGGGAGGAGGAATGAAAAACTGTTTTTT. Its protein product is CASRLTGRRNEKLFF.

The rearrangement joins TRBV9 to TRBJ2-1; 8 bases line up with TRBD2. The ends lost 8 bases at V and 8 bases at J; junction bases unmatched: 18. The CDR3 runs 16 residues. Germline CDR1 and CDR2: SGDLS and YYNGEE. The CDR3 sequence is CARQPPGGADRYEQFF. CDR3 nucleotide sequence: TGTGCCAGGCAGCCCCCGGGGGGGGCGGATAGGTATGAGCAGTTCTTC. Full variable domain (remainder filled in from reference TRBV9 and TRBJ2-1): DSGVTQTPKHLITATGQRVTLRCSPRSGDLSVYWYQQSLDQGLQFLIQYYNGEERAKGNILERFSAQQFPDLHSELNLSSLELGDSALYFCARQPPGGADRYEQFFGPGTRLTVL.

The V call is TRBV24-1, the J call TRBJ1-2; D is uncertain. V was cut by 3 bases and J by 6 bases, with 16 bases left in between. This CDR3 region has 15 residues. CDR1 and CDR2 (germline): KGHDR, SFDVKD. CDR3 sequence (DNA): TGTGCCACCAGTGATCCTACCGTTGGGGATAATGGCTACACCTTC. Translated: CATSDPTVGDNGYTF.

This clonotype has only a few counts. The chain recombines TRBV28 with TRBJ2-3; maybe TRBD1 (6 bases). Germline lookup yields CDR1 MDHEN and CDR2 SYDVKM. CDR3 length: 15 residues. The V and J ends lost 3 bases and 2 bases respectively, with 12 bases between them. For the CDR3, the DNA is TGTGCCAGCAGTTTGGAACAGGGAACCACAGATACGCAGTATTTT. Its protein is CASSLEQGTTDTQYF.

In this sample, this clonotype turned up a few times. This sequence joins TRBV9 and TRBJ2-2; TRBD1 might be the D (6 bases). From germline, CDR1 is SGDLS and CDR2 YYNGEE. The V gene lost 1 base and the J gene lost 3 bases, with 19 bases spanning the gap. The length of the CDR3 is 18 residues. The CDR3 coding sequence is TGTGCCAGCAGCGTAACCCCGGGCCCCGACAGGTACACCGGGGAGCTGTTTTTT. It yields the protein CASSVTPGPDRYTGELFF.

This chain uses TRBV5-1 with TRBJ2-5, with D possibly TRBD2 on 7 matching bases. There are 15 residues in the CDR3. Trimming took 4 bases from V and 5 from J, leaving 18 bases between them. In germline, CDR1 is SGHRS, CDR2 YFSETQ. CDR3 nucleotide sequence: TGCGCCAGCAGCCGAACGGGGGGCGCGGAGGAGACCCAGTACTTC. Its protein product is CASSRTGGAEETQYF.

This clonotype was counted a few times. The chain couples TRBV6-2 or TRBV6-3 to TRBJ1-5; 9 bases line up with TRBD1. The CDR3 is made up of 16 amino acids. The ends lost 6 bases at V and 11 bases at J; junction bases unmatched: 17. Germline V gene data show CDR1 as MNHEY and CDR2 as SVGEGT. The CDR3 DNA reads TGTGCCAGCAGCCAAACCGGGACAGGGAGTAGAAGGACCCAGCATTTT. Translation: CASSQTGTGSRRTQHF.

V and J are TRBV28 and TRBJ2-1; the D is unclear. CDR3 length: 14 amino acids. Trimming removed 7 bases from V and 3 bases from J, with 13 bases in between. Germline CDR1 is MDHEN and CDR2 is SYDVKM. In nucleotides, the CDR3 is TGTGCCAGCATCGGGCAGGCGCGCTACAATGAGCAGTTCTTC. This codes for CASIGQARYNEQFF.

This sequence joins TRBV24-1 and TRBJ1-5; TRBD1 is a possible D gene (6 bases). Trimming stripped 4 bases from V and 0 bases from J, with 12 bases between. Germline V lookup: CDR1 KGHDR, CDR2 SFDVKD. This CDR3 has 16 residues. As DNA, the CDR3 is TGTGCCACCAGTGACACGACAGGCAATAGCAATCAGCCCCAGCATTTT. Its protein product is CATSDTTGNSNQPQHF.

V is TRBV14 and J is TRBJ2-1; 16 bases map to TRBD2. The CDR3 extends over 20 amino acids. The ends lost 0 bases at V and 2 bases at J; junction bases unmatched: 7. From germline, CDR1 is SGHDN and CDR2 FVKESK. The CDR3 DNA is TGTGCCAGCAGCCAAGAAGTTGGGACTAGCGGGAGGGGAGCCTACAATGAGCAGTTCTTC. Translated, it gives CASSQEVGTSGRGAYNEQFF.

The chain links TRBV24-1 to TRBJ2-2; D not resolved. CDR3 length: 13 residues. The germline CDR1 and CDR2 sequences are KGHDR and SFDVKD. V was pared by 5 bases and J by 4 bases, with 7 bases between. The CDR3 sequence is CATSAGVTGELFF. Written as DNA, the CDR3 is TGTGCCACCAGTGCCGGTGTCACCGGGGAGCTGTTTTTT.

V usage is TRBV28 and J usage is TRBJ2-5; no firm D call. The length of the CDR3 is 14 residues. The V gene lost 6 bases and the J gene lost 6 bases, with 17 bases spanning the gap. Germline V CDR1 and CDR2: MDHEN, SYDVKM. The CDR3 sequence is CASRPLVTGKTQYF. CDR3 sequence (DNA): TGTGCCAGCAGGCCTCTCGTGACTGGGAAGACCCAGTACTTC.

Note on this clonotype: Here the CDR3 omits its conserved ending phenylalanine or tryptophan, so a read error is the likely source. The V call is TRBV10-2, the J call TRBJ2-3; 9 nucleotides match TRBD2. In germline, CDR1 is WSHSY, CDR2 SAAADI. The CDR3 totals 15 residues. The ends lost 2 bases at V and 2 bases at J; junction bases unmatched: 2. The CDR3 loop reads CASSEAGGFTDTQYY. CDR3 nucleotides: TGCGCCAGCAGTGAGGCGGGAGGGTTCACAGATACGCAGTATTAT.

CDR3 in amino acids: CASSPLTSGLNEQFF. The CDR3 DNA reads as TGCGCCAGCAGCCCCTTGACTAGCGGCCTCAATGAGCAGTTCTTC. The chain couples TRBV5-1 to TRBJ2-1; 9 nucleotides line up with TRBD2. The CDR3 is 15 residues long. J lost 6 bases, V lost 4 bases, and 8 bases had no gene match. Per germline, CDR1 SGHRS and CDR2 YFSETQ.